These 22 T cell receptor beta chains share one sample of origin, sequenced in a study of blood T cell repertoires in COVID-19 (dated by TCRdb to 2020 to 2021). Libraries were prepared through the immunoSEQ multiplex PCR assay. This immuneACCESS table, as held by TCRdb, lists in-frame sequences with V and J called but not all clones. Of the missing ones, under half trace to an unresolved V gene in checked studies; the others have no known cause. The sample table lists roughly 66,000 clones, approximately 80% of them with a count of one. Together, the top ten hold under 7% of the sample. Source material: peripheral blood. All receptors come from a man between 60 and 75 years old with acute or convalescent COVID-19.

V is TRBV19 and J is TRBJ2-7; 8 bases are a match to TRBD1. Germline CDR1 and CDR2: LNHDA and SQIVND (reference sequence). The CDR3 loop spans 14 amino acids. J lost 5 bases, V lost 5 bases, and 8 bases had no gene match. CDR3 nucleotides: TGTGCCAGTAGTGCCTACAGGGGGGCGGACGAGCAGTACGTC. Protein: CASSAYRGADEQYV.

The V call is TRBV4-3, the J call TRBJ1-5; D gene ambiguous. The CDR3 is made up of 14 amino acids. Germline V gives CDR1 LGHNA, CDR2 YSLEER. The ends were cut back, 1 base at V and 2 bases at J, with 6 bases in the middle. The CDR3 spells CASSQARGNQPQHF. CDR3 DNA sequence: TGCGCCAGCAGCCAAGCCCGGGGCAATCAGCCCCAGCATTTT.

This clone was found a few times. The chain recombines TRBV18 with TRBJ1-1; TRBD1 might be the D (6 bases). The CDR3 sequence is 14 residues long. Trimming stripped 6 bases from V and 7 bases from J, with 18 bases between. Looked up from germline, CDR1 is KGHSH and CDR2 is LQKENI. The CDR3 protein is CASSPYRESGEAFF. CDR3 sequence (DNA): TGTGCCAGCTCCCCCTACAGGGAGAGCGGTGAAGCTTTCTTT.

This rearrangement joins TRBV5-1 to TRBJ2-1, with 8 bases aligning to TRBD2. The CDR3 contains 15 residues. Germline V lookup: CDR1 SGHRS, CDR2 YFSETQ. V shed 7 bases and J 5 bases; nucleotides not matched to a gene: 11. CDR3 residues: CASGAFGSGNNEQFF. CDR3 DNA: TGCGCCAGCGGAGCGTTTGGTAGCGGGAACAATGAGCAGTTCTTC. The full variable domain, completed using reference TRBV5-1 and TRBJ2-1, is KAGVTQTPRYLIKTRGQQVTLSCSPISGHRSVSWYQQTPGQGLQFLFEYFSETQRNKGNFPGRFSGRQFSNSRSEMNVSTLELGDSALYLCASGAFGSGNNEQFFGPGTRLTVL.

CDR3 sequence: CATSREFGRAYGYTF. As DNA, the CDR3 is TGTGCCACCAGCAGAGAATTTGGCAGGGCGTATGGCTACACCTTC. The V call is TRBV15, the J call TRBJ1-2; D may be TRBD1 (5 bases). Per germline, CDR1 LNHNV and CDR2 YYDKDF (reference sequence). The V and J ends lost 0 bases and 5 bases respectively, with 13 bases between them. This CDR3 region has 15 residues.

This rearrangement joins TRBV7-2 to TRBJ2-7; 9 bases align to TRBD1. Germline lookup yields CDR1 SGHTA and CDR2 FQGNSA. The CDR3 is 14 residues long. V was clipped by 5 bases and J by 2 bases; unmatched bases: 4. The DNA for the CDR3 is TGTGCCAGCAGCACGGACAGGGGAACCTACGAGCAGTACTTC. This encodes CASSTDRGTYEQYF.

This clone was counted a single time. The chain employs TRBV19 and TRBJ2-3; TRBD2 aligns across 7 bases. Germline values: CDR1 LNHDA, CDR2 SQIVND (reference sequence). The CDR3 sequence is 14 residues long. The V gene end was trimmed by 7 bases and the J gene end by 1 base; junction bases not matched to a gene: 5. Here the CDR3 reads CASKERGGTDTQYF. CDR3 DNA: TGTGCCAGTAAGGAGCGGGGCGGCACAGATACGCAGTATTTT.

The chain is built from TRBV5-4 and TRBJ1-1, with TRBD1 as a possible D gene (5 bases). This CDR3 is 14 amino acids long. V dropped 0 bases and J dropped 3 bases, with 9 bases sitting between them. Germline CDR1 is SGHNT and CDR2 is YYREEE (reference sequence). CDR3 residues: CASSLVQADTEAFF. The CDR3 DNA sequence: TGTGCCAGCAGCTTGGTACAGGCAGACACTGAAGCTTTCTTT. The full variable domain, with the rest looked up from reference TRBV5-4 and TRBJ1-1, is ETGVTQSPTHLIKTRGQQVTLRCSSQSGHNTVSWYQQALGQGPQFIFQYYREEENGRGNFPPRFSGLQFPNYSSELNVNALELDDSALYLCASSLVQADTEAFFGQGTRLTVV.

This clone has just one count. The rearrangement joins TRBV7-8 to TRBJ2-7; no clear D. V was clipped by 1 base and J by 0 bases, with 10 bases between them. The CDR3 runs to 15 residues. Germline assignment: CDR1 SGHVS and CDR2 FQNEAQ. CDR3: CASSLGGQSSYEQYV. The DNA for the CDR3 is TGTGCCAGCAGCTTAGGCGGCCAAAGCTCCTACGAGCAGTACGTC.

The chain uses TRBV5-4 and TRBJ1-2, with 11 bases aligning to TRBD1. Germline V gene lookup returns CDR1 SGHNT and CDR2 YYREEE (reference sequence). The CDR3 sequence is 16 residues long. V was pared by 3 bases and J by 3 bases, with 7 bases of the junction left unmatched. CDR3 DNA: TGTGCCAGCAGCTCTCCCGGGACAGGGGGTTACTATGGCTACACCTTC. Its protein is CASSSPGTGGYYGYTF. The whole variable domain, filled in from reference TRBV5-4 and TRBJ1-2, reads ETGVTQSPTHLIKTRGQQVTLRCSSQSGHNTVSWYQQALGQGPQFIFQYYREEENGRGNFPPRFSGLQFPNYSSELNVNALELDDSALYLCASSSPGTGGYYGYTFGSGTRLTVV.

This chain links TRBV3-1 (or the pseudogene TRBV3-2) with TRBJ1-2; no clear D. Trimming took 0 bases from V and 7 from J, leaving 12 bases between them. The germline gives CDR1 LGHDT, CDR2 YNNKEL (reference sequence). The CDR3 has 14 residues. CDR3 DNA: TGTGCCAGCAGCCAAGAGTCAGCGGGAGCTGGCTACACCTTC. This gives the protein CASSQESAGAGYTF.

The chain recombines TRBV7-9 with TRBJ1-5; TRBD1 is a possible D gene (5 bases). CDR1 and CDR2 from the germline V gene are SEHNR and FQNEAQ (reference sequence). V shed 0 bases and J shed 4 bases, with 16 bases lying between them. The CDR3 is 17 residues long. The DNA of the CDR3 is TGTGCCAGCAGCTTAGCGGTTGGGGTGACAGAAAATCAGCCCCAGCATTTT. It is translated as CASSLAVGVTENQPQHF.

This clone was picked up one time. CDR3 sequence (DNA): TGTGCCAGTAGATGGGGACAGGGGGGGAATCAGCCCCAGCATTTT. It encodes CASRWGQGGNQPQHF. The chain employs TRBV19 and TRBJ1-5, with TRBD1 matching over 11 bases. CDR3 size: 15 residues. CDR1 and CDR2 from the germline V gene are LNHDA and SQIVND (reference sequence). V dropped 6 bases and J dropped 4; count of bases not matched to a gene: 5.

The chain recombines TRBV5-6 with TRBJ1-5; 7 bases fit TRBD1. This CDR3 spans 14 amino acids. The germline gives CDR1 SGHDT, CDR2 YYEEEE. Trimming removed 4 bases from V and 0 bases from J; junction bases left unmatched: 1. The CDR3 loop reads CASSGQDSNQPQHF. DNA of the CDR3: TGTGCCAGCAGCGGACAGGATAGCAATCAGCCCCAGCATTTT.

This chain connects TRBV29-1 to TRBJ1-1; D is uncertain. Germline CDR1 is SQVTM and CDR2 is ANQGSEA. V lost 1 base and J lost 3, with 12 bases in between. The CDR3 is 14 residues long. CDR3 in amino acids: CSVEVGGWDTEAFF. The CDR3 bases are TGCAGCGTTGAAGTGGGCGGGTGGGACACTGAAGCTTTCTTT.

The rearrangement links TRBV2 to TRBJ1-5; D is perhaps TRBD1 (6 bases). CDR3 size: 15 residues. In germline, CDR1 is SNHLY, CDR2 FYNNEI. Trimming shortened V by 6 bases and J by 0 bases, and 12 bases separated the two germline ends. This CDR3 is CASSRTVNSNQPQHF. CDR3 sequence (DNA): TGTGCCAGCAGCCGGACAGTTAATAGCAATCAGCCCCAGCATTTT.

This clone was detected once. CDR3: CASKRLAGGHNEQFF. The CDR3 DNA is TGTGCCAGCAAAAGACTAGCGGGGGGGCACAATGAGCAGTTCTTC. This chain links TRBV2 with TRBJ2-1; 14 nucleotides align to TRBD2. J lost 5 bases, V lost 7 bases, and 4 bases had no gene match. The V gene's germline CDR1 is SNHLY and CDR2 FYNNEI. The CDR3 has 15 amino acids.

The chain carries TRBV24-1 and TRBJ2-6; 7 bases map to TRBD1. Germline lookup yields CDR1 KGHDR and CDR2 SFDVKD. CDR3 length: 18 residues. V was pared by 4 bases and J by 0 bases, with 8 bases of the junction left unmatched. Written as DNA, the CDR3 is TGTGCCACCAGTGAGTCTCCCGGGACAGCCTCTGGGGCCAACGTCCTGACTTTC. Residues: CATSESPGTASGANVLTF.

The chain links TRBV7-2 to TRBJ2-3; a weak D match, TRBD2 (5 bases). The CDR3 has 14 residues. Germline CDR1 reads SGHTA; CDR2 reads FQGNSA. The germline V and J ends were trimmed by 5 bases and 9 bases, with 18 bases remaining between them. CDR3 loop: CASSPRGMRVTQYF. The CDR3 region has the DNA TGTGCCAGCAGCCCCCGAGGTATGAGGGTAACGCAGTATTTT. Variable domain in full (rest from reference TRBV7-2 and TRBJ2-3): GAGVSQSPSNKVTEKGKDVELRCDPISGHTALYWYRQSLGQGLEFLIYFQGNSAPDKSGLPSDRFSAERTGGSVSTLTIQRTQQEDSAVYLCASSPRGMRVTQYFGPGTRLTVL.

CDR3 sequence: CASSQDLGVGISGANVLTF. In DNA form, the CDR3 reads TGCGCCAGCAGCCAAGATTTGGGCGTCGGGATCTCTGGGGCCAACGTCCTGACTTTC. V usage is TRBV4-3 and J usage is TRBJ2-6, with D tentatively TRBD2 (5 bases). Germline V gene sequence: CDR1 LGHNA, CDR2 YSLEER. Trimming pared 0 bases from V and 0 bases from J, leaving 15 bases between. CDR3 length: 19 residues.

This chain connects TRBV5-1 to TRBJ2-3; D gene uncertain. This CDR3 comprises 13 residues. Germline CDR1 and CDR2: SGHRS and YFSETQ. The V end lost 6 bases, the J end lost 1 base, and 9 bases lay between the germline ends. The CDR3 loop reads CASTGGGTDTQYF. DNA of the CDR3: TGCGCCAGCACGGGTGGCGGCACAGATACGCAGTATTTT.

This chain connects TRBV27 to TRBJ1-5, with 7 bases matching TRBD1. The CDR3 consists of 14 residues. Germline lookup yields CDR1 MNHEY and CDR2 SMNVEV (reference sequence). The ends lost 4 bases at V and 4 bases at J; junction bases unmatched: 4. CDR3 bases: TGTGCCAGCAGTTCGACAGGGCCAAATCAGCCCCAGCATTTT. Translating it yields CASSSTGPNQPQHF.